This entry is about one T cell receptor (beta chain). Its antigen is still unknown. One base away there is no much larger clone; base qualities are not given. Libraries came from the immunoSEQ multiplex PCR assay. For the multiplex PCR, a mixture combining 60 forward primers for TCR Vbeta segments and 13 reverse primers for TCR Jbeta segments was used. A multiplex PCR assay on genomic DNA amplified the CDR3 region of rearranged TCR beta genes. The Illumina HiSeq System was used to sequence the amplified TCR beta libraries as 87-base-pair reads. In the original analysis: A later analysis counted some 80 million unique TCR beta chains across the 600 to 850 repertoires, and roughly 11 million of these chains were shared by at least two donors. Raw reads were error-corrected and collapsed into unique sequences with a nearest-neighbor algorithm that merged closely related sequences to remove PCR and sequencing errors. V, D and J gene segments were assigned by aligning CDR3 sequences to IMGT reference sequences. For a sequence to be retained, a match of at least six nucleotides to both a V gene segment and a J gene segment was required. A rearrangement counted as productive if the CDR3 had no stop codons and remained in frame with V and J, and every other rearrangement counted as non-productive. CDR3 was defined by IMGT convention, running from the second conserved V-encoded cysteine to the conserved J-encoded phenylalanine. The earlier analysis of approximately 590 of the donors excluded any sequence lacking an unambiguous match to a single V gene segment. An earlier analysis of a few hundred of the donors called V segments functional above 56.7% productive rearrangements and segregating when the between-donor standard deviation exceeded 5%. A statistical classification framework was built for diagnosing cytomegalovirus status from the catalog of TCR beta chain sequences. V and J gene assignment, in a later analysis, came from comparing TCR nucleotide sequences with IMGT/GENE-DB human TR gene sequences. A later analysis assigned CDR3 sequences and most-parsimonious VDJ recombination scenarios with the TCRdist pipeline. In a later analysis, each TCR beta chain was defined by its CDR3 amino acid sequence together with its V-gene family, and reads without a unique V-gene family were excluded. To address suspected cross-contamination and a sequencing artifact, a later analysis removed 592 highly shared, low-generation-probability nucleotide sequences. For each public chain, a later analysis derived a clonal expansion index from normalized ranks of inferred template counts within each repertoire. Generation probabilities in a later analysis came from a VDJ recombination model fitted to out-of-frame rearrangements, and those results were checked against IGoR. In a later analysis, hypergeometric tests were used to score TCR-TCR, TCR-HLA and TCR-CMV co-occurrence, with a repertoire-size bias correction applied to TCR pairs. In a later analysis, false discovery rates were estimated by permuting HLA or CMV assignments 20 times. A later analysis grouped co-occurring TCRs with DBSCAN, adding TCRdist sequence similarity when clustering within HLA-allele-positive subsets. Co-occurrence clustering excluded repertoires with fewer than 30,000 or more than 120,000 public chains, plus five with anomalous nucleotide sharing. The table comes from immuneACCESS by way of TCRdb, which keeps in-frame sequences with V and J called. Part of the clones is missing from these tables; in studies checked, under half for an unresolved V gene and the rest for unknown reasons. The V and J calls and clone size are taken from that table; D and trimming were inferred from the DNA. The sample table contains 100,000 or so clones; only one count was recorded for 62% of them. Together, the top ten hold approximately 5% of the sample.

This sample is drawn from a study of cytomegalovirus exposure and HLA in healthy donors listed by TCRdb under 2017. Context from the whole study: An earlier analysis of roughly 500 of the donors reported 276 Gb of sequence data and around 110 million unique TCR beta sequences from around 200 million T cells. An early release that covered fewer than 800 HLA-typed donors contained about 290 gigabases of sequencing data and tens of millions of unique TCR sequences. Of the 300 to 500 genotyped donors, 75% to 85% were placed in the genetic ancestry cluster associated with self-reported Caucasian donors. The aim of the study was to test whether cataloging public T cell receptors could identify signatures of past pathogen exposure. The T cell repertoires of around 670 subjects were profiled by immunosequencing and related to cytomegalovirus serostatus. In addition to the first cohort of about 650 subjects, a separate validation cohort of over 90 different subjects was used. To predict cytomegalovirus infection status, the study combined high-throughput TCR immunosequencing, statistical association of individual TCRs with disease status, and machine learning. To study patterns of TCR occurrence, a later analysis re-analyzed previously published TCR beta repertoires from 500 to 850 donors and added high-resolution HLA genotyping. Rather than drawing on any new phenotypic data, the later analysis identified candidate immune exposures from TCR beta sequences and the way those sequences occurred across donors. An earlier analysis of some 500 of the donors applied high-throughput TCR beta sequencing to assess whether each TCR beta V gene segment acted as functional or pseudogenic. Donor age, sex, ethnicity and CMV serostatus were collected together with the repertoire data. Genome-wide SNP genotypes for about 65% of the roughly 670 donors were used in a later genetic analysis, which treated that subset as a discovery cohort. All discovery cohort repertoires had been generated using a single sequencing platform. HLA typing covered class I and class II loci at four-digit resolution. The number of donors typed differed by locus, with about 629-630 for A, B, C, DRB1 and DQB1, 522 for DQA1, 600 to 610 for DPA1, and over 400 for DPB1. Several DR-DQ haplotypes were handled as single units for association and clustering, since linkage in the cohort was strong. Among around 400 genotyped donors of the cohort, an average of approximately 240,000 unique TCR beta nucleotide sequences was sequenced per donor, of which approximately 19% were non-productive. Results the study describes overall, beyond this receptor: In a later analysis, several top co-occurrence clusters were reported to appear linked to parvovirus B19, influenza, CMV and Epstein-Barr virus. A further reported finding was that TCR beta sequences accurately predicted the HLA-A and HLA-B alleles for most subjects in the first cohort. A cluster of highly shared sequence variants was judged likely to be a technical artifact of the sequencing pipeline. In a later analysis, some 17,000 TCR beta sequences were associated with specific HLA alleles at a false discovery rate of 0.05. Most TCR sequences were observed very rarely across donors, whereas some public TCRs were present in many individuals. An association between a missense DCLRE1C variant and V-gene and J-gene trimming of TCR beta chains was found in a later genetic analysis and replicated in an independent cohort. Some IMGT-functional V segments, including TRBV6-2 and TRBV6-3, could not be distinguished by the 87-base-pair reads and were therefore excluded. In a later analysis, most CMV-associated TCR beta chains were found to appear HLA-restricted, with HLA associations seemingly driven largely by CMV exposure. Compared with equally common non-associated chains, HLA-associated TCR beta chains in a later analysis were more clonally expanded and had lower generation probabilities. In a later genetic analysis, fewer N-insertions in productive TCRs were reported among donors in an Asian-associated ancestry cluster than the roughly 670-donor mean. In a later analysis, TCR association rates were found to vary across HLA loci, with the most associated TCRs seen for DRB1 alleles and the fewest for HLA-C alleles. The only immune exposure information available for the cohort was CMV serostatus. Because HLA typing was unavailable for some donors at each locus, only the typed subset was used in association tests. A few of the identified cytomegalovirus-associated TCR beta chains were confirmed in vitro to be specific for cytomegalovirus antigens. Because counts were too low, around 18 rarely observed V segments, including chromosome 9 orphons, were left out of the earlier analysis of several hundred of the donors. The study listed 150 to 200 TCR beta chains as associated with cytomegalovirus. According to the authors, the approach could potentially be generalized to other disease states and immunological phenotypes. Strong co-occurrence of HLA alleles, especially DR and DQ, made assigning TCR associations to individual alleles difficult. Sequencing depth was assumed to be roughly uniform across donors in the presence/absence analyses, though that assumption may not hold. Cytomegalovirus status was reported to be diagnosed by the classifier with high specificity and sensitivity in both the original and validation cohorts. Only TCR beta chains were sequenced in this cohort, and the absence of alpha or paired-chain data limited detectable features. In an earlier analysis of 587 of the donors, most TCR beta V segments were observed in productive rearrangements about 87% or about 30% of the time, broadly matching IMGT annotations. Linkage disequilibrium might explain the correlated functional status among segregating V segments, but an unknown experimental factor could not be excluded.

The cohort consisted of hundreds of healthy bone marrow donors. At the time of sampling, every cohort member was nominally healthy, though immune exposures that went unrecorded were likely present. The donor tested CMV seropositive and was one of the 289 seropositive cohort members. A peripheral blood sample was provided by each donor, and peripheral blood mononuclear cells were used for TCR beta sequencing. Genomic DNA extraction from the blood cell samples was performed with the Qiagen DNeasy Blood Extraction Kit. V drops 2 bases and J drops 4 bases, leaving 12 bases in between. The CDR3, cysteine through phenylalanine, is 15 amino acids long. This entry keeps only the CDR3 DNA: 45 bases, framed from base 1. The germline V gene supplies CDR1 MGHRA and CDR2 YSYEKL.

This chain joins TRBV4-1 to TRBJ2-1; the D gene identity is not certain. Sequencing was performed on PBMCs. This sequence originates from a woman in her 30s in good health and CMV-seropositive. CDR3 sequence: CASSQSLSGYNEQFF. The DNA reads TGCGCCAGCAGCCAAAGCCTTTCGGGTTACAATGAGCAGTTCTTC.